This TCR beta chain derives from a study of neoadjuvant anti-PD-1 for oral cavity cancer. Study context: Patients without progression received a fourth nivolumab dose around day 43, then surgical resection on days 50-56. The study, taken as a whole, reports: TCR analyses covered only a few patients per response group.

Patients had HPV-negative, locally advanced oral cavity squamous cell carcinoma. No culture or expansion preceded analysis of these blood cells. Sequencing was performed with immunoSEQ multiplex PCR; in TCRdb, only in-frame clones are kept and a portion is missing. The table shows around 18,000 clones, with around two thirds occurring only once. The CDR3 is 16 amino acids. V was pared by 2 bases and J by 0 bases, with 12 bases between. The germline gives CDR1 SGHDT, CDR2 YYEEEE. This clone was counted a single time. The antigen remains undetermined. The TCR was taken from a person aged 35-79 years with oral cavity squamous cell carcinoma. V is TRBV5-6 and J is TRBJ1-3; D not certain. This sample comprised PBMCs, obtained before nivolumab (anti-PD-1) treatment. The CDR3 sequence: CASSFGDLVSGNTIYF. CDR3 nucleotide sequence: TGTGCCAGCAGCTTTGGGGATCTGGTCTCTGGAAACACCATATATTTT.